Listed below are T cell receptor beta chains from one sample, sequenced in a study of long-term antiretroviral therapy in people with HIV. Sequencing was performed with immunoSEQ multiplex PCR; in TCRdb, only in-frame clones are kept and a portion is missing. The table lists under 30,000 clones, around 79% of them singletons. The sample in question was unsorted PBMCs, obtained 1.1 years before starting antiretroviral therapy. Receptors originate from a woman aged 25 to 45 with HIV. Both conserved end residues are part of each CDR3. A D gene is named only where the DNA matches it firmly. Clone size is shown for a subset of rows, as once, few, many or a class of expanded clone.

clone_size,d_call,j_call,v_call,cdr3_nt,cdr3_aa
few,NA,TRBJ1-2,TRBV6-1,TGTGCCAGCAGTGAAGGGCCGGTCTATGGCTACACCTTC,CASSEGPVYGYTF
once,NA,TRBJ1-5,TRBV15,TGTGCCACCAGCGAAGTAGAGACAGGCCCCCGGCAGCCCCAGCATTTT,CATSEVETGPRQPQHF
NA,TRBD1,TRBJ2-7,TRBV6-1,TGTGCCAGCAGAGACATCCGGGACAGTTCCTACGAGCAGTACTTC,CASRDIRDSSYEQYF
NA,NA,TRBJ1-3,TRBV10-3,TGTGCCATCAGTGAGGACAGTGCGAGAAACACCATATATTTT,CAISEDSARNTIYF
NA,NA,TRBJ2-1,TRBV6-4,TGTGCCAGCTCCACCGTGGCGGGCCTCTCGGGTGAGCAGTTCTTC,CASSTVAGLSGEQFF
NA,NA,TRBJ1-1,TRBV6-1,TGTGCCAGCATGAGGATAGGGAGAACTGAAGCTTTCTTT,CASMRIGRTEAFF
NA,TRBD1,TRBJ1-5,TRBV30,TGTGCCTGGAGTAGCAAGGGGGCCCAGCCCCAGCATTTT,CAWSSKGAQPQHF
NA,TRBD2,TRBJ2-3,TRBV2,TGTGCCAGCAGACTAGCGGGGGTTAGCACAGATACGCAGTATTTT,CASRLAGVSTDTQYF
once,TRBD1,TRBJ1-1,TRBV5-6,TGTGCCAGCAGCCCTCAAACGGGACAGGGAAGAATAGCTTTCTTT,CASSPQTGQGRIAFF
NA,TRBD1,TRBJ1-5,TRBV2,TGTGCCAGCAGTGAGGTTGTACAGGGGCCCTATAGCAATCAGCCCCAGCATTTT,CASSEVVQGPYSNQPQHF
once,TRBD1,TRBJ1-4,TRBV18,TGTGCCAGCTCACCTTCCGGGACAGCTAATGAAAAACTGTTTTTT,CASSPSGTANEKLFF
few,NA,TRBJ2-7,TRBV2,TGTGCCAGCACTCAGGGGGGGGCAGGGAGGTCCTACGAGCAGTACTTC,CASTQGGAGRSYEQYF
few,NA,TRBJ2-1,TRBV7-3,TGTGCCAGCAGATCCGCGTCGGGCAATGAGCAGTTCTTC,CASRSASGNEQFF
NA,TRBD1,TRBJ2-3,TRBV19,TGTGCCAGTAGTCGACAGGGGACAGATACGCAGTATTTT,CASSRQGTDTQYF
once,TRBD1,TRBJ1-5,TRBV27,TGTGCCAGCAGTCCCTTCTCCGGGACAGGCTTGTTGGATGGCAATCAGCCCCAGCATTTT,CASSPFSGTGLLDGNQPQHF
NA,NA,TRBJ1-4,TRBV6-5,TGTGCCAGCGGGCGTCTCGGGCGAGAAAAACTGTTTTTT,CASGRLGREKLFF
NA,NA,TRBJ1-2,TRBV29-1,TGCAGCGTAGTTACGCAGTATGGCTACACCTTC,CSVVTQYGYTF
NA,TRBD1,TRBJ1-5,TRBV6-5,TGTGCCAGCAGGAAGGGACAGGGTGAGGTTCAGCCCCAGCATTTT,CASRKGQGEVQPQHF
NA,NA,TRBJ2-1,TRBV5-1,TGCGCCAGCGGACCCACAGACAGGCCCATCTACAATGAGCAGTTCTTC,CASGPTDRPIYNEQFF
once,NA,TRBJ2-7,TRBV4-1,TGCGCCAGCAGCCAGGATACTACAGGGGGGGCCTACGAGCAGTACTTC,CASSQDTTGGAYEQYF
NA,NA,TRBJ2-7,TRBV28,TGTGCCAGCCGAGGAAAACTCCAGGACTACGAGCAGTACTTC,CASRGKLQDYEQYF
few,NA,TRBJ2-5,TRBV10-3,TGTGCCATCAGTGATGCAGGGATGAAAGAGACCCAGTACTTC,CAISDAGMKETQYF
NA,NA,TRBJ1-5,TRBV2,TGTGCCAGCAGTCTAGGTTACAATCAGCCCCAGCATTTT,CASSLGYNQPQHF
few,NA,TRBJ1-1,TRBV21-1,TGTGCCAGCAGCAGTCCCCCTGCTACGGAACCGAGCACTGAAGCTTTCTTT,CASSSPPATEPSTEAFF
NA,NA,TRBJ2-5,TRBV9,TGTGCCAGCAGCGCCGGAGGGACACCTCAAGAGACCCAGTACTTC,CASSAGGTPQETQYF
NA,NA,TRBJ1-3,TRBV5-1,TGCGCCAGCAGCCCCGGAACTGGCCTTGGAAACACCATATATTTT,CASSPGTGLGNTIYF
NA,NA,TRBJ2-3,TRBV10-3,TGTGCCATCAGTTTCGGTTCCGGGACTGGAACAGATACGCAGTATTTT,CAISFGSGTGTDTQYF
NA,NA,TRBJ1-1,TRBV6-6,TGTGCCAGCAGTTACTCGGCGGGAACACCCTCAACTTTCTTT,CASSYSAGTPSTFF
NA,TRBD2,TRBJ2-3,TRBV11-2,TGTGCCAGCAGCTCCGACCTAGCGGGGCGCACAGATACGCAGTATTTT,CASSSDLAGRTDTQYF
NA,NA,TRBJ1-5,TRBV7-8,TGTGCCAGCAGCTTAGGGGGTGGTCAGCCCCAGCATTTT,CASSLGGGQPQHF
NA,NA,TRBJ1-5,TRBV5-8,TGTGCCAGCAGCTTTTCCGGAGGGGGCAATCAGCCCCAGCATTTT,CASSFSGGGNQPQHF
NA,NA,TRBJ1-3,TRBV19,TGTGCCAGTAGCCTTGGGACGCTCAACTCTGGAAACACCATATATTTT,CASSLGTLNSGNTIYF
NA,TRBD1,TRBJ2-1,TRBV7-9,TGTGCCAGCAGATCCGGGACAGGGCATCGCAATGAGCAGTTCTTC,CASRSGTGHRNEQFF
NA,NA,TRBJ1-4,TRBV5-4,TGTGCCAGCAGCTTGATGGGGAGAACTAATGAAAAACTGTTTTTT,CASSLMGRTNEKLFF
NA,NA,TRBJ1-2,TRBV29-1,TGCAGCGTTGAAGAGTTCGGGGGATATGGCTACACCTTC,CSVEEFGGYGYTF
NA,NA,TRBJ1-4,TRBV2,TGTGCCAGCCTACTAGAATTGAGCGGAACTAATGAAAAACTGTTTTTT,CASLLELSGTNEKLFF
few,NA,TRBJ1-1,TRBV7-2,TGTGCCAGCAGCGCGGGACAGAACACTGAAGCTTTCTTT,CASSAGQNTEAFF
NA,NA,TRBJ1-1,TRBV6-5,TGTGCCAGCAGTTACTCGTCCCCGAACACTGAAGCTTTCTTT,CASSYSSPNTEAFF
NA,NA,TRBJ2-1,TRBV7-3,TGTGCCAGCAGCACTAGACACGCCTATGAGCAGTTCTTC,CASSTRHAYEQFF